Each of the 6 T cell receptor beta chains below was sequenced from the same sample in a study of cytomegalovirus exposure and HLA in healthy donors. It was with 60 Vbeta and 13 Jbeta primers that the PCR ran. TCRdb keeps only in-frame clones here, not all; method: immunoSEQ multiplex PCR. The data show about 110,000 clones, over 60% seen once. Sequenced input: PBMCs. These receptors were collected from a woman in her sixties or seventies in good health and CMV-seropositive.

Concerning this clone itself: The CDR3 carries no conserved terminal phenylalanine or tryptophan, so it likely arises from a read error. The genes are TRBV28 and TRBJ2-7; 9 bases line up with TRBD1. The V gene end was trimmed by 5 bases and the J gene end by 1 base; junction bases not matched to a gene: 6. Germline V gene lookup returns CDR1 MDHEN and CDR2 SYDVKM. The CDR3 consists of 15 residues. The CDR3 DNA reads TGTGCCAGCAGTACCCGCGGACAGGGGTCCTACGAGCAGTACCTC. Translating it yields CASSTRGQGSYEQYL.

In DNA form, the CDR3 reads TGTGCCATCAGAGGAGCGGGAGAACGAGCCGGGGAGCTGTTTTTT. Its translation is CAIRGAGERAGELFF. This rearrangement joins TRBV10-3 to TRBJ2-2, with 8 bases identical to TRBD2. The CDR3 extends over 15 amino acids. CDR1 is ENHRY, CDR2 SYGVKD, per germline. Trimming took 6 bases from V and 6 from J; bases not matched to a gene: 9.

This chain links TRBV7-6 with TRBJ1-4, with 7 bases lining up with TRBD1. The CDR3 runs 16 residues. Germline trimming cut 1 base from V and 3 bases from J; bases unmatched to any gene: 5. The germline V gene encodes CDR1 SGHVS and CDR2 FNYEAQ. The CDR3 here is CASSLVGGRSNEKLFF. The CDR3, as DNA: TGTGCCAGCAGCTTAGTAGGGGGCAGGTCTAATGAAAAACTGTTTTTT.

This clone occurred a few times. CDR3: CASGQVTRGYGYTF. The DNA for the CDR3 is TGTGCCAGCGGACAGGTGACGAGAGGGTATGGCTACACCTTC. The gene calls are TRBV2 and TRBJ1-2; 7 bases line up with TRBD1. Germline assignment: CDR1 SNHLY and CDR2 FYNNEI. V shed 8 bases, J shed 5 bases, and the junction held 11 bases outside the gene matches. There are 14 residues in the CDR3.

The V call is TRBV7-9, the J call TRBJ2-1, with 10 positions matching TRBD2. CDR3 length equals 17 residues. Germline loops: CDR1 SEHNR, CDR2 FQNEAQ (reference sequence). Trimming at V came to 3 bases and at J to 0 bases, leaving 5 bases not matched to a gene. The CDR3 bases are TGTGCCAGCAGCTTCCCAGCTAGCGGGAGCTCCTACAATGAGCAGTTCTTC. Translating it yields CASSFPASGSSYNEQFF.

V is TRBV18 and J is TRBJ1-1, with D possibly TRBD1 on 5 matching bases. Per germline, CDR1 KGHSH and CDR2 LQKENI. The CDR3 consists of 17 residues. V was cut by 2 bases and J by 5 bases, with 21 bases left in between. CDR3 coding DNA: TGTGCCAGCTCACCAAGATTGAACGGGGGGTCCCGAACTGAAGCTTTCTTT. Protein product: CASSPRLNGGSRTEAFF.